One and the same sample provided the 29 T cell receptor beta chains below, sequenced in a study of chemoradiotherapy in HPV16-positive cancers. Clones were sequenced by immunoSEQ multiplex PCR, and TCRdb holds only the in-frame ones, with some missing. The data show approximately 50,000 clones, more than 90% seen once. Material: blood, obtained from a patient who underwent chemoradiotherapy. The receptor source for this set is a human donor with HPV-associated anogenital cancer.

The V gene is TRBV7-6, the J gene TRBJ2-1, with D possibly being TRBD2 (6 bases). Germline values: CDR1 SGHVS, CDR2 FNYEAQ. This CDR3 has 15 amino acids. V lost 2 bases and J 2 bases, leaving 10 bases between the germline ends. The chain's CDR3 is CASSLRTSPYNEQFF. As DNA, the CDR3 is TGTGCCAGCAGCTTACGAACTAGCCCCTACAATGAGCAGTTCTTC.

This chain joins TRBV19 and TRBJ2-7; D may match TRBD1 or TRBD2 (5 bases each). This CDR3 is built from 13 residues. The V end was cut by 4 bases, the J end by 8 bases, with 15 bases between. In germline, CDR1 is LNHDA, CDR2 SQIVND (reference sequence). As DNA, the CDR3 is TGTGCCAGTAGTAGTTCTGGGGACGGAAAGCAGTACTTC. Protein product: CASSSSGDGKQYF.

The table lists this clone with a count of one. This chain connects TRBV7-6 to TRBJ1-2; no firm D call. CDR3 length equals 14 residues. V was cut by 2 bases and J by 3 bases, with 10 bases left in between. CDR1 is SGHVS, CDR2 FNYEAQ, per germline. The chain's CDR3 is CASSLWEGDYGYTF. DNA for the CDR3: TGTGCCAGCAGCTTATGGGAGGGTGACTATGGCTACACCTTC. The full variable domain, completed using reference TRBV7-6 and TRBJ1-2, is GAGVSQSPRYKVTKRGQDVALRCDPISGHVSLYWYRQALGQGPEFLTYFNYEAQQDKSGLPNDRFSAERPEGSISTLTIQRTEQRDSAMYRCASSLWEGDYGYTFGSGTRLTVV.

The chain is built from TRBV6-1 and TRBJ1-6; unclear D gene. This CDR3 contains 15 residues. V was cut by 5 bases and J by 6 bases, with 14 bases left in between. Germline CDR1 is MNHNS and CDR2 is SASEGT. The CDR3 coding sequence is TGTGCCAGCAGTCCCTCGGCCTCGGCTAATTCACCCCTCCACTTT. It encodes CASSPSASANSPLHF.

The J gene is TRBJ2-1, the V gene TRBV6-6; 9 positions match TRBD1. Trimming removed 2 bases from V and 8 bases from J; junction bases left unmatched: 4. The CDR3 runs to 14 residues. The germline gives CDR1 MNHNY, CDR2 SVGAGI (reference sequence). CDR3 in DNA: TGTGCCAGCAGTTACGACAGGGGGTCGTATGAGCAGTTCTTC. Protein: CASSYDRGSYEQFF.

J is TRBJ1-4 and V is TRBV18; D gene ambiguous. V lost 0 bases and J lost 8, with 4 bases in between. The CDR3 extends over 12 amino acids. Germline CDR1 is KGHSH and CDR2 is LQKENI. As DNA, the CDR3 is TGTGCCAGCTCACCACCCGGGGAAAAACTGTTTTTT. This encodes CASSPPGEKLFF.

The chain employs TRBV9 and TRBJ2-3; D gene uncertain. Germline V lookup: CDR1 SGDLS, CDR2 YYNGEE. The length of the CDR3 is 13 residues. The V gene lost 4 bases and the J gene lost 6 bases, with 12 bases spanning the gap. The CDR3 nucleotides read TGTGCCAGCAGCCCCCAGACGGTTGATACGCAGTATTTT. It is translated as CASSPQTVDTQYF.

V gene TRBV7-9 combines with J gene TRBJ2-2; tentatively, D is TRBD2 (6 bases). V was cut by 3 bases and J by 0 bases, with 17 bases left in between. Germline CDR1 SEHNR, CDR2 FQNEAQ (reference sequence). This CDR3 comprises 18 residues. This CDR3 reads CASSFRRDSPSNTGELFF. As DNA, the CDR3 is TGTGCCAGCAGCTTTCGAAGGGACTCCCCTTCGAACACCGGGGAGCTGTTTTTT.

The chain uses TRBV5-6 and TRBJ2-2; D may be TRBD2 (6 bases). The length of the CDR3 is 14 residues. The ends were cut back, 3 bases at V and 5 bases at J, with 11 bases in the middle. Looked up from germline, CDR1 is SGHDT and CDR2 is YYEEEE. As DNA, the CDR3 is TGTGCCAGCAGCTCGACACTAGCAACCGGGGAGCTGTTTTTT. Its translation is CASSSTLATGELFF. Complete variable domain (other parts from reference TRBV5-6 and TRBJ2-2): DAGVTQSPTHLIKTRGQQVTLRCSPKSGHDTVSWYQQALGQGPQFIFQYYEEEERQRGNFPDRFSGHQFPNYSSELNVNALLLGDSALYLCASSSTLATGELFFGEGSRLTVL.

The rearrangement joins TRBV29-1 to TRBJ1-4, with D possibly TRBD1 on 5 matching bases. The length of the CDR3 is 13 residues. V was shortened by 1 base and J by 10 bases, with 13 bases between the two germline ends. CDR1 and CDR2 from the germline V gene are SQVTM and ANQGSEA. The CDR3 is CSVEVQVGGKLFF. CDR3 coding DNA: TGCAGCGTTGAAGTGCAGGTCGGGGGAAAACTGTTTTTT.

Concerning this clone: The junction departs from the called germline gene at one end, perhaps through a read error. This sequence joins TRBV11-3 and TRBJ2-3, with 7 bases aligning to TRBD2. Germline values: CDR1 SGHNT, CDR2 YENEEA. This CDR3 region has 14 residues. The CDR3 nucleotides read TGTGCCGGCAGCCCCGGGGGGAGCACAGATACGCAGTATTTT. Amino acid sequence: CAGSPGGSTDTQYF.

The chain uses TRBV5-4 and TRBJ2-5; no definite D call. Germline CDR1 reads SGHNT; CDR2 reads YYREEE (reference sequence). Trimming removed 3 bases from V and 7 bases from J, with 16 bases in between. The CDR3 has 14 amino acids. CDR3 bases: TGTGCCAGCAGCTCCCTTCCTAACTTCAGGACCCAGTACTTC. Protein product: CASSSLPNFRTQYF.

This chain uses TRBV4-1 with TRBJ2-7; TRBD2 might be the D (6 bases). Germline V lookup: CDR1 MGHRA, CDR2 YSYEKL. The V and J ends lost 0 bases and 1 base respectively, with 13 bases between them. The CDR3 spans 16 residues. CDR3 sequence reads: CASSQDLAGRSYEQYF. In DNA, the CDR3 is TGCGCCAGCAGCCAAGATCTCGCAGGGAGGTCCTACGAGCAGTACTTC.

CDR3 nucleotide sequence: TGCGCCAGCAGCCAAGATCTGGACAGGGGGCGCGTAGAGACCCAGTACTTC. This gives the protein CASSQDLDRGRVETQYF. V usage is TRBV4-1 and J usage is TRBJ2-5, with 11 bases that match TRBD1. The CDR3 contains 17 residues. Germline V lookup: CDR1 MGHRA, CDR2 YSYEKL. V was clipped by 0 bases and J by 4 bases; unmatched bases: 7.

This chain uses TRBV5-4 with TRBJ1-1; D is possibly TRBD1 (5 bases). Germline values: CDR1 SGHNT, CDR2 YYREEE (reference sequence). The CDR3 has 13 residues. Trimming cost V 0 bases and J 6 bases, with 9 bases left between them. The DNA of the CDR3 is TGTGCCAGCAGCTTGGGGACAACCTCTGAAGCTTTCTTT. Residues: CASSLGTTSEAFF.

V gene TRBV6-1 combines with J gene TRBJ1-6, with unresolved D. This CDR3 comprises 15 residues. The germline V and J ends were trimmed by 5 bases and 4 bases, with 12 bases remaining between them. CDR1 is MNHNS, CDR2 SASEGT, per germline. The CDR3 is CASSPQEPYNSPLHF. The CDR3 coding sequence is TGTGCCAGCAGTCCCCAGGAGCCTTATAATTCACCCCTCCACTTT.

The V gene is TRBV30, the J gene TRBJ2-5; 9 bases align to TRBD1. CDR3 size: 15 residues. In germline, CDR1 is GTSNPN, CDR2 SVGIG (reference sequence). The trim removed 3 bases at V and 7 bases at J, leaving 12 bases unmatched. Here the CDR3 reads CAWREQGASGGTQYF. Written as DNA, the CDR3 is TGTGCCTGGAGAGAACAGGGGGCCTCCGGTGGGACCCAGTACTTC.

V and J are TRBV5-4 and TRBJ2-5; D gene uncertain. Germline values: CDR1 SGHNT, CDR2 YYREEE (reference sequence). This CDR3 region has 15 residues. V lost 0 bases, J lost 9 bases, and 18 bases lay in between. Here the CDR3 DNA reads TGTGCCAGCAGCTTGGCCGGGTCGTACGGATGGGCCCAGTACTTC. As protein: CASSLAGSYGWAQYF.

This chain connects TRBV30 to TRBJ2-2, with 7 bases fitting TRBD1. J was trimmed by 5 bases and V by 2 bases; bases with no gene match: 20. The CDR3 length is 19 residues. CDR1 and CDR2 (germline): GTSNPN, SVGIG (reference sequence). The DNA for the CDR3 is TGTGCCTGGAGTCGAAAAGGGATAAGGGGGCGCTTGAATACCGGGGAGCTGTTTTTT. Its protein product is CAWSRKGIRGRLNTGELFF.

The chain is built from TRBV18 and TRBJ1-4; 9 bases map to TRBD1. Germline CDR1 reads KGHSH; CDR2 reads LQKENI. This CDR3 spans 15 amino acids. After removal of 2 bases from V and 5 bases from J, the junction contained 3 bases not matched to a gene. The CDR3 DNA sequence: TGTGCCAGCTCACCAGCGGGACAGGGCAATGAAAAACTGTTTTTT. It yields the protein CASSPAGQGNEKLFF.

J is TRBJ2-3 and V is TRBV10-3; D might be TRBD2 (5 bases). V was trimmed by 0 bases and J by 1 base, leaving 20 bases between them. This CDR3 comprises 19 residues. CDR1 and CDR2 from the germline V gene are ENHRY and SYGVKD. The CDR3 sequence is CAISESTRTAAVRTDTQYF. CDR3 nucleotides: TGTGCCATCAGTGAGTCGACTCGGACGGCAGCGGTGCGCACAGATACGCAGTATTTT.

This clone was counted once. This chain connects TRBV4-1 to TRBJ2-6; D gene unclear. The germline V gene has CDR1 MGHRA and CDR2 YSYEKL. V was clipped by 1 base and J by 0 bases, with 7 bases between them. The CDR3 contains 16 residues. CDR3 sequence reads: CASSQVLFSGANVLTF. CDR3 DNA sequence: TGCGCCAGCAGCCAAGTCCTTTTCTCTGGGGCCAACGTCCTGACTTTC.

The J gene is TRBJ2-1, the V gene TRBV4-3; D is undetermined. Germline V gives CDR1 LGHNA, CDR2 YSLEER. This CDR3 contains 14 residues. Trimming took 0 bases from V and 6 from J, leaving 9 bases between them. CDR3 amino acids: CASSQEGPRNEQFF. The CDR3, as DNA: TGCGCCAGCAGCCAAGAGGGCCCTCGCAATGAGCAGTTCTTC.

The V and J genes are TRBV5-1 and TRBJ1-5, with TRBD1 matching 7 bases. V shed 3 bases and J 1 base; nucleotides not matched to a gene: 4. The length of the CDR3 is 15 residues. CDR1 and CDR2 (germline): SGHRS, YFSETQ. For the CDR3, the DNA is TGCGCCAGCAGCTCAACAGGGGAGAGCAATCAGCCCCAGCATTTT. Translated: CASSSTGESNQPQHF.

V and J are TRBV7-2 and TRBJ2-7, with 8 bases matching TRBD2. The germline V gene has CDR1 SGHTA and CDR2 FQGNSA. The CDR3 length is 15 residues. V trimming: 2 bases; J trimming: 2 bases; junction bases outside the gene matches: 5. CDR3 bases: TGTGCCAGCAGCTTATCTGCGGGAGGCGCCTACGAGCAGTACTTC. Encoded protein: CASSLSAGGAYEQYF.

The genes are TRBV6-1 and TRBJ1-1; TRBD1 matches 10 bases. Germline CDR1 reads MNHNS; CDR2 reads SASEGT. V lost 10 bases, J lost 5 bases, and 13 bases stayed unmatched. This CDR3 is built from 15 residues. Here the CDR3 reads CAINIGQGVGTEAFF. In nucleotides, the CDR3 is TGTGCCATCAATATAGGACAGGGGGTCGGGACTGAAGCTTTCTTT.

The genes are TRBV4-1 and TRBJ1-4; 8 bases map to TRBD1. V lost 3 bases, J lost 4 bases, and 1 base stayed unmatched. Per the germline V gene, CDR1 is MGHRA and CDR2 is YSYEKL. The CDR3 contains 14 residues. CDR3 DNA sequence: TGCGCCAGCAGCCAGACAGGGGTTAATGAAAAACTGTTTTTT. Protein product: CASSQTGVNEKLFF.

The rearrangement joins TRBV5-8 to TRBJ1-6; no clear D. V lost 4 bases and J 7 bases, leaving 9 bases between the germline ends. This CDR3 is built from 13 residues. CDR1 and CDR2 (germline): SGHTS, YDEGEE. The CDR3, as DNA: TGTGCCAGCAGCCGGACGTACAATTCACCCCTCCACTTT. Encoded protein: CASSRTYNSPLHF.

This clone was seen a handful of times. The CDR3 loop is CASSLEVAGRDEQFF. In DNA, the CDR3 is TGTGCCAGCAGCTTAGAGGTAGCGGGAAGGGATGAGCAGTTCTTC. The rearrangement uses TRBV11-2 and TRBJ2-1, with 8 bases that match TRBD2. V gave up 0 bases and J gave up 8 bases; unmatched junction bases: 6. Germline V gene sequence: CDR1 SGHAT, CDR2 FQNNGV. This CDR3 has 15 amino acids.